This T cell receptor (beta chain) was observed in a study of tumor-infiltrating lymphocytes in primary liver carcinoma. cDNA specific to TCR beta was made from about 0.45 ug of total RNA, with a constant-region primer employed for priming. The TCR beta library was amplified through three nested multiplex PCR rounds in a modified ARM-PCR procedure. For 10 cycles apiece, the opening two PCR rounds ran with TRBV1-TRBV30 forward primers and a C-beta reverse primer. TCRdb passed the multiplex PCR reads through MiXCR, listing each CDR3 protein once. The profile shows 90,000 to 150,000 distinct CDR3 sequences, under 70% of them singletons. The germline CDR1 and CDR2 sequences are SGHRS and YFSETQ. The CDR3 consists of 13 residues. Starting material for RNA and DNA co-extraction consisted of about 17-32 mg of unsorted bulk tissue. Turning to this clonotype: One junction end disagrees with the germline gene, perhaps due to a read error.

The specimen sequenced was tumor-adjacent normal liver tissue. The TCR originated in a woman aged 55-75 years with primary liver carcinoma and hepatitis B virus infection. The rearrangement joins TRBV5-1 to TRBJ2-7, with D perhaps matching TRBD2 (6 bases). The CDR3 is CTSSLGLSYEQYF. The CDR3 nucleotides are TGCACCAGCAGCCTGGGACTGTCCTACGAGCAGTACTTC.